A single sample is the source of the 10 T cell receptor beta chains below, sequenced in a study of Tregs in tolerant kidney transplant recipients. The table came from immunoSEQ multiplex PCR; TCRdb's copy has only in-frame clones and leaves some out. Found here are fewer than 80,000 clones, roughly 98% of them singletons; the top ten hold roughly 0.59%. The sequenced sample was CD4+ T cells from blood, obtained before the transplant. Receptors originate from a human donor who received a combined kidney and bone marrow transplant.

The chain has TRBV29-1 and TRBJ1-1; D is possibly TRBD1 (5 bases). The length of the CDR3 is 13 residues. CDR1 SQVTM and CDR2 ANQGSEA come from the germline V gene. V lost 4 bases and J 3 bases, leaving 12 bases between the germline ends. CDR3 nucleotide sequence: TGCAGCGTTGCCCGGGGGGGAGACACTGAAGCTTTCTTT. Translation: CSVARGGDTEAFF.

For this clone: At one end the junction does not follow the germline gene, possibly because of a read error. The gene calls are TRBV11-2 and TRBJ1-2; TRBD1 matches at 7 bases. Germline V CDR1 and CDR2: SGHAT, FQNNGV. This CDR3 contains 11 residues. The CDR3 DNA reads as TGTGCCAGCAGCTTAGAACAGGGGAGCTCCTTC. Translated: CASSLEQGSSF.

This clone has just one count. The V gene is TRBV28, the J gene TRBJ2-1; 8 bases fit TRBD2. CDR3 length: 16 amino acids. In germline, CDR1 is MDHEN, CDR2 SYDVKM. J lost 0 bases, V lost 2 bases, and 3 bases had no gene match. CDR3: CASSLLAGSSYNEQFF. The CDR3 DNA is TGTGCCAGCAGTTTACTAGCGGGTAGCTCCTACAATGAGCAGTTCTTC.

The CDR3 DNA reads TGTGCCAGCAGTTTATTTGGGGGCAGAGGCACAGATACGCAGTATTTT. Translating it yields CASSLFGGRGTDTQYF. This chain connects TRBV28 to TRBJ2-3; TRBD1 is a possible D gene (6 bases). This CDR3 comprises 16 residues. Germline V gene lookup returns CDR1 MDHEN and CDR2 SYDVKM. Trimming shortened V by 1 base and J by 1 base, and 12 bases separated the two germline ends.

The chain has TRBV10-3 and TRBJ2-5; possibly TRBD1 for D (6 bases). CDR1 is ENHRY and CDR2 is SYGVKD in the germline V gene. Trimming stripped 3 bases from V and 0 bases from J, with 11 bases between. This CDR3 spans 15 amino acids. Here the CDR3 DNA reads TGTGCCATCAGTGAAGGACAGCGGTACCAAGAGACCCAGTACTTC. It encodes CAISEGQRYQETQYF.

The gene calls are TRBV5-6 and TRBJ2-1; maybe TRBD1 (5 bases). The CDR3 is made up of 13 amino acids. Trimming stripped 7 bases from V and 0 bases from J, with 8 bases between. The germline gives CDR1 SGHDT, CDR2 YYEEEE. CDR3 nucleotides: TGTGCCAGCCGACAGATCTCCTACAATGAGCAGTTCTTC. It translates to CASRQISYNEQFF.

The genes are TRBV7-6 and TRBJ2-3; a possible D gene is TRBD1 (5 bases). With 6 bases removed from V and 5 bases from J, the gap between germline ends came to 12 bases. The CDR3 spans 13 residues. CDR1 is SGHVS, CDR2 FNYEAQ, per germline. The chain's CDR3 is CASSRQLGDTQYF. In DNA form, the CDR3 reads TGTGCCAGCAGTCGACAGTTGGGAGATACGCAGTATTTT. Together with reference TRBV7-6 and TRBJ2-3, the CDR3 gives the full variable domain: GAGVSQSPRYKVTKRGQDVALRCDPISGHVSLYWYRQALGQGPEFLTYFNYEAQQDKSGLPNDRFSAERPEGSISTLTIQRTEQRDSAMYRCASSRQLGDTQYFGPGTRLTVL.

The genes are TRBV5-6 and TRBJ2-7; D might be TRBD1 (6 bases). This CDR3 comprises 14 residues. The ends were cut back, 1 base at V and 6 bases at J, with 14 bases in the middle. Germline loops: CDR1 SGHDT, CDR2 YYEEEE. CDR3 loop: CASSLLQGMGEQYF. The DNA of the CDR3 is TGTGCCAGCAGCTTGTTACAGGGCATGGGCGAGCAGTACTTC. Supplemented by reference TRBV5-6 and TRBJ2-7, the full variable domain reads DAGVTQSPTHLIKTRGQQVTLRCSPKSGHDTVSWYQQALGQGPQFIFQYYEEEERQRGNFPDRFSGHQFPNYSSELNVNALLLGDSALYLCASSLLQGMGEQYFGPGTRLTVT.

J is TRBJ1-1 and V is TRBV25-1, with 7 bases that match TRBD1. The CDR3 has 14 amino acids. Germline V gives CDR1 MGHDK, CDR2 SYGVNS. V lost 4 bases, J lost 0 bases, and 2 bases stayed unmatched. CDR3 residues: CASSATGLNTEAFF. The CDR3 DNA sequence: TGTGCCAGCAGTGCGACAGGGTTGAACACTGAAGCTTTCTTT.

The chain uses TRBV5-4 and TRBJ2-3, with 8 bases lining up with TRBD2. Per the germline V gene, CDR1 is SGHNT and CDR2 is YYREEE (reference sequence). The CDR3 spans 11 residues. Germline trimming cut 2 bases from V and 14 bases from J; bases unmatched to any gene: 4. The CDR3 reads CASSFGGARYF. As DNA, the CDR3 is TGTGCCAGCAGCTTCGGGGGGGCGCGGTATTTT.